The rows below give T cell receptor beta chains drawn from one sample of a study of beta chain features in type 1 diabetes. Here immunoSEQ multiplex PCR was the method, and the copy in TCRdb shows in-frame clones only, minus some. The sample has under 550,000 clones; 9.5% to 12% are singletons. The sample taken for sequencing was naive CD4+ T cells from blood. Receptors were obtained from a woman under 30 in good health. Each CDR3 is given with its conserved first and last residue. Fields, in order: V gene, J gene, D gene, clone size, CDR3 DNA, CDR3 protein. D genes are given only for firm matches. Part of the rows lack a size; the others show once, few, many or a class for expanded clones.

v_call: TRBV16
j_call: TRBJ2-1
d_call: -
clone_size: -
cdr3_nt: TGTGCCAGCAGCCAATGGTATAGCCCCTACAATGAGCAGTTCTTC
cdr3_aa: CASSQWYSPYNEQFF

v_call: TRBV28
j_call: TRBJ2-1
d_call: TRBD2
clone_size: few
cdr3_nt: TGTGCCAGCACTCCCGGGCTAGCGGCCAATGAGCAGTTCTTC
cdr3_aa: CASTPGLAANEQFF

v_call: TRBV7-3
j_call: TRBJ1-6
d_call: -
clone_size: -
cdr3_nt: TGTGCCAGCAGCTTAACTCCCTCCACAGGCTCACCCCTCCACTTT
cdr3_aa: CASSLTPSTGSPLHF

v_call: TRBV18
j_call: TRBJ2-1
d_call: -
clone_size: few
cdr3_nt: TGTGCCAGCTCAGGACGGGGGAATGAGCAGTTCTTC
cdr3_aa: CASSGRGNEQFF

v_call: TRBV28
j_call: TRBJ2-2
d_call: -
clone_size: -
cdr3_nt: TGTGCCAGCAGCCTAACCGTAGCCGGGGAGCTGTTTTTT
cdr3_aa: CASSLTVAGELFF

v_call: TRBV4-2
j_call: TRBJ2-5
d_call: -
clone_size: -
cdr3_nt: TGTGCCAGCAGCCACGACTCCGGCCAAGAGACCCAGTACTTC
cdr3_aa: CASSHDSGQETQYF

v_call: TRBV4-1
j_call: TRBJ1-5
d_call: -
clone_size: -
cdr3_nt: TGCGCCAGCAGCTCACAGGGATTAAGCAATCAGCCCCAGCATTTT
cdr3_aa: CASSSQGLSNQPQHF

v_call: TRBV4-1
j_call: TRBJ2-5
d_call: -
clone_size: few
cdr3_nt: TGCGCCAGCAGCCTAGGACCCGTGGAGACCCAGTACTTC
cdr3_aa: CASSLGPVETQYF

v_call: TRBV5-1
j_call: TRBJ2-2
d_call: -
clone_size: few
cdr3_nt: TGCGCCACCCAGGTCCCGACGAACACCGGGGAGCTGTTTTTT
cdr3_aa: CATQVPTNTGELFF

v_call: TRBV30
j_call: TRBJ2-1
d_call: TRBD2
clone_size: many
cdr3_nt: TGTGCCTACTTAGCGGGAGCACGTCGCGATGAGCAGTTCTTC
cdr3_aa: CAYLAGARRDEQFF

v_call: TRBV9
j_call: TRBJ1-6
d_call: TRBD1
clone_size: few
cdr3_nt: TGTGCCAGCAGCGGTAAACCTCGCAGGACAGGGTATTCACCCCTCCACTTT
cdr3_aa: CASSGKPRRTGYSPLHF

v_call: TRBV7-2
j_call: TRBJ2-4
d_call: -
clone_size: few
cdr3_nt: TGTGCCAGCAGCTTCGGGGTCCAATTAAACATTCAGTACTTC
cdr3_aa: CASSFGVQLNIQYF

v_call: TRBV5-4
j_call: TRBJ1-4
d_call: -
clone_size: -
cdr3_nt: TGTGCCAGCAGCTTGAACCGGGCCGCAAATGAAAAACTGTTTTTT
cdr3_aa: CASSLNRAANEKLFF

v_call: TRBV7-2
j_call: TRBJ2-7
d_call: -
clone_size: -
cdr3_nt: TGTGCCAGCAGCTTACGCGTCGAGCCCTCCTACGAGCAGTACTTC
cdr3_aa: CASSLRVEPSYEQYF

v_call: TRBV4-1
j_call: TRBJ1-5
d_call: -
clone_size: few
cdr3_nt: TGCGCCAGCAGCCAAGATTATGGTCAGCCCCAGCATTTT
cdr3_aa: CASSQDYGQPQHF

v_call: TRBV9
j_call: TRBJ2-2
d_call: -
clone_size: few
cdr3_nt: TGTGCCAGCAGCGTAGCTCACGTCGCCGGGGAGCTGTTTTTT
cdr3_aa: CASSVAHVAGELFF

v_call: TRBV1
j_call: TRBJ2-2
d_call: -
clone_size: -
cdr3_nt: TGCACCAGCAGCGACAGGGGAATCGGGGAGCTGTTTTTT
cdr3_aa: CTSSDRGIGELFF

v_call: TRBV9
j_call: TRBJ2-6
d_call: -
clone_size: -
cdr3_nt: TGTGCCAGCAGCGTACCTGGGGCCAACGTCCTGACTTTC
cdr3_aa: CASSVPGANVLTF

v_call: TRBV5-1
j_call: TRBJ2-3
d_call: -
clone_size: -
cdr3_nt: TGCGCCAGCAGCCCCACGGCTAGCACAGATACGCAGTATTTT
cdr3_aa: CASSPTASTDTQYF

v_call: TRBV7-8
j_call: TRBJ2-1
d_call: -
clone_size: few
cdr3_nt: TGTGCCAGCAGCGTGAGGAGGTCAGTATCCGGCAATGAGCAGTTCTTC
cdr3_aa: CASSVRRSVSGNEQFF

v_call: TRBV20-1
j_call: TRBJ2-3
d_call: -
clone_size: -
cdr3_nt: TGCAGTGCTAGAGCGGGGGATACGCAGTATTTT
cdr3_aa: CSARAGDTQYF

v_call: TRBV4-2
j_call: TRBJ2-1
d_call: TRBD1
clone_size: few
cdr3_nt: TGTGCCAGCAGCCCCCGCAGGGGGACGGGAAATGAGCAGTTCTTC
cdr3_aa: CASSPRRGTGNEQFF

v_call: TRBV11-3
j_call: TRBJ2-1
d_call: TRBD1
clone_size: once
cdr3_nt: TGTGCCAGCAGCTTAACAGGACAGGGGGACTCCAATGAGCAGTTCTTC
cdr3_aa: CASSLTGQGDSNEQFF

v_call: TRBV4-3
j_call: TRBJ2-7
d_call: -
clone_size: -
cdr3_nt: TGCGCCAGCAGCCGAGAGATGATTAGCTACGAGCAGTACTTC
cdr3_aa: CASSREMISYEQYF

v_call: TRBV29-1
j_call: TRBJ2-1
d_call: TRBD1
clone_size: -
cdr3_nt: TGCAGCGTCCAAGATCCGGGACAGGGCAACAATGAGCAGTTCTTC
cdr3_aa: CSVQDPGQGNNEQFF

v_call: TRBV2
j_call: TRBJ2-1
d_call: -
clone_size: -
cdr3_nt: TGTGCCAGCAGTGAAAAAGGGTGGTTCTTC
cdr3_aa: CASSEKGWFF

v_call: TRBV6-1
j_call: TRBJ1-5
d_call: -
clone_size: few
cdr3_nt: TGTGCCAGCAGTGAAGGACGAAGACAGAACAATCAGCCCCAGCATTTT
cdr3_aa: CASSEGRRQNNQPQHF

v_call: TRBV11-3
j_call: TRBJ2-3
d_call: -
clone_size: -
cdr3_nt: TGTGCCAGCAACCTCGATGAGGGGCGCACAGATACGCAGTATTTT
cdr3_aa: CASNLDEGRTDTQYF

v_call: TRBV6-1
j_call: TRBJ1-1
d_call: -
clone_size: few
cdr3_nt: TGTGCCAGCAGTGGTCGGCGCGAGGCTGAAGCTTTCTTT
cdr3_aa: CASSGRREAEAFF

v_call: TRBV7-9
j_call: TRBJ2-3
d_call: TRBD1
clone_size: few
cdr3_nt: TGTGCCAGCAGCTTCGGACAGGGACCAGATACGCAGTATTTT
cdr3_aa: CASSFGQGPDTQYF

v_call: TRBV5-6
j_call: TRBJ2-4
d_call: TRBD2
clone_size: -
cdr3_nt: TGTGCCAGCAGCTCGGGACTAGGGGTAAACATTCAGTACTTC
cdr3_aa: CASSSGLGVNIQYF

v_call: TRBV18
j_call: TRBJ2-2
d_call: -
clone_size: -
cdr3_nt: TGTGCCAGCTCACCGGTGGTTAGTAGGGTCCGGACCGGGGAGCTGTTTTTT
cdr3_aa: CASSPVVSRVRTGELFF

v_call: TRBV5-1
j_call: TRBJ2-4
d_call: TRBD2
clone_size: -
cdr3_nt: TGCGCCAGCAGTAAATCTCTAGGACTAGCGGGAGTAGATGGCGAGGGAGGAAAAAACATTCAGTACTTC
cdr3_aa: CASSKSLGLAGVDGEGGKNIQYF

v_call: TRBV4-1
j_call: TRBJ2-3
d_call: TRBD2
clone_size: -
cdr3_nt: TGCGCCAGCAGCCAAGCTCGACTAGCGGGAGTAGATACGCAGTATTTT
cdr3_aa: CASSQARLAGVDTQYF

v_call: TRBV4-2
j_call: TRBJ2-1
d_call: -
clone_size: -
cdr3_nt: TGTGCCAGCAGCATGGAAGCGGAGTACAATGAGCAGTTCTTC
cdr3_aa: CASSMEAEYNEQFF

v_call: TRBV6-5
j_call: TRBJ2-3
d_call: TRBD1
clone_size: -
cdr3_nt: TGTGCCAGCAGGGGGACAGACACAGATACGCAGTATTTT
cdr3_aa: CASRGTDTDTQYF